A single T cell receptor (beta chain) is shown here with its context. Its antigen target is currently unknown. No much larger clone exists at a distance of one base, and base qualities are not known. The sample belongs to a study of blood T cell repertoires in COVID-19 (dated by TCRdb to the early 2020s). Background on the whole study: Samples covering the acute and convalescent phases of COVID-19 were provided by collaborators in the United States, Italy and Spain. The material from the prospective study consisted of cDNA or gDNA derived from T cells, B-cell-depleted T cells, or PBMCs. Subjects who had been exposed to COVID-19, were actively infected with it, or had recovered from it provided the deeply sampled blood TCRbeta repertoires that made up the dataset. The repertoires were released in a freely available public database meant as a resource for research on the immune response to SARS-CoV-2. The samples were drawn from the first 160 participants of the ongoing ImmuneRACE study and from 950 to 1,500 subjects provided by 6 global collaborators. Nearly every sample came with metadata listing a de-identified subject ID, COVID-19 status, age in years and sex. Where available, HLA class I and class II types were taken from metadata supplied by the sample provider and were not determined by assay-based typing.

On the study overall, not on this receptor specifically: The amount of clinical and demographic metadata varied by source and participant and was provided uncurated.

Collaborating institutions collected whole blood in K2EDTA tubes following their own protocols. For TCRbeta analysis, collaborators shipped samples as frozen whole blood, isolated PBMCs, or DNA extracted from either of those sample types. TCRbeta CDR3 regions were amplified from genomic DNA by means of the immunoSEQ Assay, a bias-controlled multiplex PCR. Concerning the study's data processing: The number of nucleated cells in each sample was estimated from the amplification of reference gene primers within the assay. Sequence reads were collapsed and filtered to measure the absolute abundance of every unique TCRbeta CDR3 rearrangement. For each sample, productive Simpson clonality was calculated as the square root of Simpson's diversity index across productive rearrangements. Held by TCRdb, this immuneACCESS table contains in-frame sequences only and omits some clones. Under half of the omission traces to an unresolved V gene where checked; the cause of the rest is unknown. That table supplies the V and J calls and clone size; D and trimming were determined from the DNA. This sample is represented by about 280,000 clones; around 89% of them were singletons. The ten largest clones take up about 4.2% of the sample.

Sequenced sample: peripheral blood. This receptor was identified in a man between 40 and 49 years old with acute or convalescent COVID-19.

The CDR3: CASSLDAGFVAGELFF. DNA sequence: TGCGCCAGCAGCTTGGACGCAGGGTTCGTCGCCGGGGAGCTGTTTTTT. The sequence links TRBV5-1 to TRBJ2-2; a tentative D match to TRBD1 spans 5 bases. CDR1 SGHRS and CDR2 YFSETQ were looked up in the germline V gene. The trim is 0 bases for V and 6 bases for J, with a gap of 15 bases between the germline ends. From the cysteine up to the phenylalanine, the CDR3 has a length of 16 residues. Here the CDR3 DNA is all that survives: 48 bases in frame from base 1.